This TCR beta chain was sequenced during a study of CD8 T cells in ankylosing spondylitis. Overall study results and limits: Matched ankylosing spondylitis synovial fluid reportedly showed significant enrichment of disease-linked clones. Eight highly homologous variants formed a TCR beta motif that appeared characteristic of ankylosing spondylitis blood. Disease-linked clones displayed a CD8+ phenotype and appeared relatively rarely in peripheral blood.

CDR3 length: 14 amino acids. From germline, CDR1 is SQVTM and CDR2 ANQGSEA. The V gene lost 5 bases and the J gene lost 0 bases, with 11 bases spanning the gap. With regard to this clonotype: Its cognate antigen is unknown.

Each CDR3 protein is one row after TCRdb ran MiXCR on the 5' RACE reads. Here the sample spans 200,000 to 250,000 distinct CDR3 sequences, roughly a tenth being singletons. The TCR was taken from a male donor with ankylosing spondylitis or in good health (not recorded which). Source material: blood, either unsorted or a sorted T cell fraction (not recorded which). This chain joins TRBV29-1 and TRBJ2-1; D is undetermined. CDR3: CSVFAERSYNEQFF. The CDR3 nucleotides read TGCAGCGTTTTCGCCGAACGCTCCTACAATGAGCAGTTCTTC.